These 27 T cell receptor beta chains originate from one sample sequenced in a study of CXCR3-negative and CXCR3-positive naive CD8 T cells. The method, 5' RACE with UMI labels, was used to prepare the TRB cDNA libraries. TCRdb reanalyzed the 5' RACE reads and collapses them to one entry per CDR3 protein, without DNA. The table for this sample gives about 110,000 distinct CDR3 sequences. Which antigens these TCRs recognize remains unknown. Study observations and caveats: Relative to CXCR3-negative naive cells, CXCR3-positive naive cells had more hydrophobic TRB CDR3s.

Sequences were obtained from naive CXCR3+ CD8+ T cells from blood. Subset reported: CD45RO-CCR7+CD27+CD95- naive CD8+ T cells expressing CXCR3 (TNR3+). The source is a human donor in good health. Some clones in this sample may be carry-over from other donors' samples.

The J gene is TRBJ2-3, the V gene TRBV28; lacking DNA, the TRBD2 call made by TCRdb goes unchecked. Looked up from germline, CDR1 is MDHEN and CDR2 is SYDVKM. The CDR3 length is 12 residues. CDR3 amino acids: CASSPLGSTQYF. Using reference TRBV28 and TRBJ2-3 for the parts outside the CDR3, the full variable domain is DVKVTQSSRYLVKRTGEKVFLECVQDMDHENMFWYRQDPGLGLRLIYFSYDVKMKEKGDIPEGYSVSREKKERFSLILESASTNQTSMYLCASSPLGSTQYFGPGTRLTVL.

The V gene is TRBV28, the J gene TRBJ2-7; TCRdb picks TRBD1, but there is no DNA to check that call. CDR3 size: 15 residues. Germline CDR1 and CDR2: MDHEN and SYDVKM. CDR3 sequence: CASSTGTGALYEQYF.

V gene TRBV7-9 combines with J gene TRBJ2-7; lacking DNA, the TRBD1 call made by TCRdb goes unchecked. CDR3 length: 11 residues. Germline lookup yields CDR1 SEHNR and CDR2 FQNEAQ (reference sequence). The CDR3 region is CASSGGDEQYF.

This chain uses TRBV12-3 or TRBV12-4 with TRBJ2-1. This CDR3 spans 13 amino acids. This CDR3 is CASVDGTYNEQFF.

The V call is TRBV21-1, the J call TRBJ2-7; TCRdb selects TRBD2, and the lack of DNA leaves this call unchecked. TRBV21-1 is noted as a pseudogene. The CDR3 is 14 amino acids. Here the CDR3 reads CASSVGLASYEQYF.

The chain has TRBV6-6 and TRBJ1-1. CDR1 MNHNY and CDR2 SVGAGI come from the germline V gene (reference sequence). The CDR3 has 14 residues. The CDR3 is CASSYSGGNTEAFF.

The rearrangement links TRBV28 to TRBJ2-7; TCRdb's D gene call, TRBD1, goes unchecked for lack of DNA. The CDR3 contains 14 residues. The germline V gene has CDR1 MDHEN and CDR2 SYDVKM. The chain's CDR3 is CASSLIAPSYEQYF.

V is TRBV29-1 and J is TRBJ1-2. The CDR3 runs to 12 residues. From germline, CDR1 is SQVTM and CDR2 ANQGSEA. CDR3 region: CSVEGRPPGYTF.

The chain combines TRBV19 with TRBJ2-7; the D call of TRBD1 rests on TCRdb alone, since no DNA is present to check it. The germline gives CDR1 LNHDA, CDR2 SQIVND (reference sequence). This CDR3 comprises 15 residues. The CDR3 reads CASSIAGTPGDEQYF. The full variable domain, with the rest looked up from reference TRBV19 and TRBJ2-7, is DGGITQSPKYLFRKEGQNVTLSCEQNLNHDAMYWYRQDPGQGLRLIYYSQIVNDFQKGDIAEGYSVSREKKESFPLTVTSAQKNPTAFYLCASSIAGTPGDEQYFGPGTRLTVT.

The V and J genes are TRBV30 and TRBJ2-7; TCRdb's D gene call, TRBD1, goes unchecked for lack of DNA. CDR1 is GTSNPN and CDR2 is SVGIG in the germline V gene (reference sequence). CDR3 length: 11 amino acids. The CDR3 spells CAWRGGYEQYF.

The chain has TRBV12-3 or TRBV12-4 and TRBJ2-1; the TCRdb D gene call, TRBD1, has no DNA to confirm it. CDR3 size: 14 residues. The CDR3 loop reads CASSLVTGDNEQFF.

The CDR3 protein is CASSDTSWSTDTQYF. The gene calls are TRBV2 and TRBJ2-3; TCRdb proposes TRBD2, but this gene call is untestable without DNA. The CDR3 is 15 amino acids. Germline CDR1 SNHLY, CDR2 FYNNEI.

The rearrangement joins TRBV29-1 to TRBJ1-2. The CDR3 sequence is 13 residues long. Per germline, CDR1 SQVTM and CDR2 ANQGSEA. This CDR3 reads CSVDPTIRYGYTF.

This chain connects TRBV6-2 or TRBV6-3 to TRBJ1-1. The germline V gene encodes CDR1 MNHEY and CDR2 SVGEGT. This CDR3 region has 11 residues. Here the CDR3 reads CASSYWPVHFF.

The V gene is TRBV13, the J gene TRBJ2-1; as DNA is missing, the TRBD2 call by TCRdb cannot be tested. The germline CDR1 and CDR2 sequences are PRHDT and FYEKMQ (reference sequence). The CDR3 length is 16 residues. CDR3 sequence reads: CASSWIRTSGDPEQFF. Combining the CDR3 with reference TRBV13 and TRBJ2-1 gives the whole variable domain AAGVIQSPRHLIKEKRETATLKCYPIPRHDTVYWYQQGPGQDPQFLISFYEKMQSDKGSIPDRFSAQQFSDYHSELNMSSLELGDSALYFCASSWIRTSGDPEQFFGPGTRLTVL.

This chain links TRBV29-1 with TRBJ2-1. The CDR3 spans 15 residues. CDR1 is SQVTM, CDR2 ANQGSEA, per germline. The CDR3: CSVEDPAARYNEQFF.

This sequence joins TRBV5-1 and TRBJ1-1; TCRdb's D gene call, TRBD1, goes unchecked for lack of DNA. Germline V lookup: CDR1 SGHRS, CDR2 YFSETQ. The CDR3 is 16 residues long. CDR3 amino acids: CASSLSQGALNTEAFF.

The rearrangement joins TRBV12-3 or TRBV12-4 to TRBJ1-1. The CDR3 is made up of 12 amino acids. CDR3 region: CASTRANVEAFF.

V and J are TRBV7-9 and TRBJ1-3. Germline assignment: CDR1 SEHNR and CDR2 FQNEAQ (reference sequence). The CDR3 is 16 residues long. The CDR3 sequence is CASSPPEGGTGNTIYF.

The J gene is TRBJ1-5, the V gene TRBV19; the D gene TCRdb calls, TRBD1, cannot be checked with no DNA. The CDR3 loop spans 12 amino acids. Germline V gene lookup returns CDR1 LNHDA and CDR2 SQIVND (reference sequence). The CDR3: CASGQGPQPQHF.

The chain combines TRBV11-2 with TRBJ2-5. The CDR3 totals 13 residues. Germline V lookup: CDR1 SGHAT, CDR2 FQNNGV. The CDR3 spells CASSLAYQETQYF.

The gene calls are TRBV6-2 or TRBV6-3 and TRBJ2-2; the D call of TRBD1 rests on TCRdb alone, since no DNA is present to check it. CDR1 MNHEY and CDR2 SVGEGT come from the germline V gene. This CDR3 is 16 amino acids long. The CDR3 region is CASSGRGASHTGELFF.

The CDR3 sequence: CASSLNAPSSYNEQFF. This sequence joins TRBV11-2 and TRBJ2-1; TCRdb calls TRBD1, which cannot be checked without DNA. CDR1 and CDR2 (germline): SGHAT, FQNNGV. The CDR3 length is 16 residues.

V and J are TRBV10-2 and TRBJ1-1. This CDR3 has 13 amino acids. Per germline, CDR1 WSHSY and CDR2 SAAADI. CDR3 residues: CASSVQVNTEAFF.

CDR3 amino acids: CASTPRGVENSGNTIYF. The chain carries TRBV19 and TRBJ1-3; TCRdb gives TRBD1 as the D gene, but with no DNA this cannot be confirmed. The CDR3 consists of 17 residues. Looked up from germline, CDR1 is LNHDA and CDR2 is SQIVND (reference sequence).

This chain connects TRBV7-6 to TRBJ2-7; the TCRdb call, TRBD1, lacks DNA for checking. Germline V lookup: CDR1 SGHVS, CDR2 FNYEAQ. This CDR3 contains 14 residues. The CDR3 reads CASSLGDGGWWQYF.

This chain uses TRBV7-9 with TRBJ2-7; absent DNA, TCRdb's TRBD2 call cannot be checked. The CDR3 is 16 residues long. Germline CDR1 reads SEHNR; CDR2 reads FQNEAQ (reference sequence). CDR3 protein: CASSESSGESSYEQYF.